This T cell receptor (beta chain) was found in a study of shared clonotypes between healthy human individuals. Sequenced by immunoSEQ multiplex PCR; TCRdb stores in-frame clones only, minus some. The data show about 2,500,000 clones, with 90% to 95% seen just once and over 0.12% held by the top ten. V lost 9 bases, J lost 3 bases, and 9 bases stayed unmatched. CDR3 length: 15 amino acids. CDR1 WSHSY and CDR2 SAAADI come from the germline V gene. V and J are TRBV10-2 and TRBJ1-4; TRBD1 matches at 8 bases. Sequencing input: naive CD4+ T cells sorted from blood. Subset specified: CD45RA+ positively selected. The clonotype comes from a man aged 18 to 30 in good health. The CDR3: CASSRQGTPNEKLFF. The CDR3 DNA reads as TGCGCCAGTAGTAGACAGGGGACACCTAATGAAAAACTGTTTTTT.